This TCR beta chain came from a study of T cells after yellow fever vaccination. Overall study context: With SMART-Seq v4 Ultra Low Input, the fractions containing low cell numbers were prepared.

Trimming removed 0 bases at V and 8 bases at J, with 11 bases between. This CDR3 comprises 14 residues. The V gene's germline CDR1 is SGHRS and CDR2 YFSETQ. Study findings and constraints: Once the booster was given, most primary-vaccination clones reappeared, at approximately 97% for CD4 and over 75% for CD8.

In regard to this clonotype: The target antigen is unknown.

For TCR, cDNA came from 5'RACE template switching, which added a universal primer site and UMIs. Using its own MiXCR run on the 5' RACE reads, TCRdb lists one record per CDR3 protein. The sample lists about 320,000 distinct CDR3 sequences; around 6.8% were seen once. This chain uses TRBV5-1 with TRBJ1-4; no definite D call. The specimen was PBMCs, collected about 49 days after the first yellow fever vaccination. This clonotype was obtained from a man between 18 and 35 years old who received the YFV17D yellow fever vaccine. The CDR3 coding sequence is TGCGCCAGCAGCTTGGAGACGGGAGGGGAAAAACTGTTTTTT. Protein sequence: CASSLETGGEKLFF.